This T cell receptor beta chain emerged from a study of CD8 T cells in Susac syndrome (dated by TCRdb to between 2018 and 2020). About the investigation overall: Among the Susac syndrome patients who were sequenced, clinically active disease was present in about six and clinical remission was observed in fewer than 10. Repertoire sequencing was used to test whether CD8+ T cell activation and differentiation in Susac syndrome was antigen driven. At blood withdrawal, Susac syndrome patients were either therapy-naive, taking corticosteroids (in some cases with IVIg as well), or taking IVIg alone. Broader findings and caveats from the paper: In the CD4+ T cell repertoire of Susac syndrome patients, clonal expansion was not detected. The number of individuals in the TCR sequencing and HLA analysis was recognized as being relatively small.

Peripheral blood CD8+ and CD4+ T cells from healthy donors, Susac syndrome patients and multiple sclerosis patients were profiled using high-throughput TCR beta sequencing. Recently defined diagnostic criteria for definite or probable disease were met by the Susac syndrome patients. Bulk CD8+ and CD4+ T cells were purified magnetically by negative isolation, whereas CD8+ TEMRA cells were enriched by FACS. Blood was collected in EDTA tubes and processed within 24 hours, with PBMCs isolated through density gradient centrifugation. PBMCs intended for TCR sequencing were cryopreserved in liquid nitrogen and thawed later in a water bath at 37 degrees C. The sorted or isolated CD4+, CD8+ and CD8+ TEMRA cells had a purity of 90% or higher. RNA was extracted using the RNeasy kit, and about 0.45 to 1 ug of the RNA was reverse transcribed with random hexamers. The immunoSEQ multiplex PCR assay, which covers 54 Vbeta and 13 Jbeta segments, was used to amplify TCR beta CDR3 regions. Bias from PCR amplification was corrected by using a synthetic template baseline for primer optimization and for computational correction. The published analysis was carried out like this. Only productive sequences were kept, with reads annotated to V, D and J genes according to IMGT and analyzed in immunoSEQ Analyzer. To calculate clonality, Shannon entropy was normalized by log2 of the number of productive unique sequences and then subtracted from one. For each patient and control, public and private clones were evaluated among the 100 most prevalent clones. Susac-specific clones were defined as absent from healthy and MS cohorts, approximately 1,000 published viral clones and other ImmuneACCESS disease sequences. Clones were called with MiXCR by TCRdb after fastp trimmed the public reads at Q25, and only in-frame beta chains were retained. For every CDR3 protein sequence, its rows merge into one entry that carries the most common genes and DNA. These V and J calls derive from TCRdb rather than the authors' analysis. In all, the sample holds around 190,000 distinct CDR3 sequences, and 94% of those were seen once. Of the sample, roughly 0.12% falls within the top ten clones.

Measured from the cysteine to the phenylalanine, the CDR3 is 15 residues long. Of the read, only the CDR3 DNA is kept; its 45 bases are in frame from base 1. The germline V gene yields SGHDT for CDR1 and YYEEEE for CDR2. Trimming leaves V shorter by 5 bases and J shorter by 4 bases, with the junction holding 6 bases beyond the gene matches. Details on this clonotype: It lacks a known antigen. It has no much larger one-base neighbor in the sample; base qualities were not kept.

This TCR derives from a human donor with Susac syndrome. Sequenced material: CD4+ T cells from PBMCs. The chain was built from TRBV5-6 and TRBJ2-1; a stretch of 10 junction bases matches TRBD1. The DNA reads as follows: TGTGCCAGCAGGGGTGGACAGGGGGGATACAATGAGCAGTTCTTC. It codes for CASRGGQGGYNEQFF.